These T cell receptor beta chains were read from a single sample in a study of OX40 agonist ivuxolimab in advanced cancers. Method: immunoSEQ multiplex PCR; TCRdb's copy keeps in-frame clones and lacks some. The table records 40,000 or so clones, more than 75% of them present only once. The material sequenced was CD4+ or CD8+ T cells sorted from blood, taken in a trial of the OX40 agonist ivuxolimab. These receptor sequences come from an adult with an advanced solid tumor such as melanoma, head and neck, liver or kidney cancer. The conserved cysteine and the conserved F or W are not part of the CDR3 here. Fields, in order: J gene, V gene, CDR3 protein.

>TRBJ1-4|TRBV4-1
ASSQVGGQGGEKLF
>TRBJ2-4|TRBV7-9
ASSPGGPKNIQY
>TRBJ2-1|TRBV9
ASSSSGRANEQF
>TRBJ1-1|TRBV27
ASTTTGANTEAF
>TRBJ1-5|TRBV6-1
ASVGQHNQPQH
>TRBJ2-1|TRBV28
ASKRQGHEQF
>TRBJ2-7|TRBV28
ASSFIGGFYEQY
>TRBJ1-1|TRBV4-1
ASSFRTDPNTEAF
>TRBJ1-4|TRBV27
ASRPQGADEKLF
>TRBJ1-4|TRBV11-2
ASSREGSNEKLF
>TRBJ2-5|TRBV15
ATYRGVAGPRETQY
>TRBJ2-7|TRBV9
ASSVGSSYEQY
>TRBJ2-7|TRBV6-5
ASSSGTSGSSYEQY
>TRBJ2-5|TRBV7-9
ASSLALQADEEQY
>TRBJ2-5|TRBV4-1
ASSLRLAGGRLETQY
>TRBJ2-2|TRBV4-1
ASSPSESRVGELF
>TRBJ2-3|TRBV9
ASSVDAGSSTDTQY
>TRBJ2-5|TRBV2
ASSERPPRSGETQY
>TRBJ2-3|TRBV28
ASSATGPTDTQY
>TRBJ2-7|TRBV5-6
ASSQLAGGNHEQY
>TRBJ1-5|TRBV7-9
ASSLGVQPQH
>TRBJ2-7|TRBV18
ASSPPRTSDEQY
>TRBJ2-1|TRBV10-3
AISGTSGDFNEQF
>TRBJ1-5|TRBV20-1
SAQGDVAQH
>TRBJ2-1|TRBV6-5
ASSDSWTTDEQF
>TRBJ1-5|TRBV23-1
GAGESLPINDQPQH
>TRBJ2-5|TRBV19
ASSPGETQY
>TRBJ1-1|TRBV29-1
SVMTGSNTEAF
>TRBJ2-6|TRBV4-1
ASRTAGGANVLT
>TRBJ2-1|TRBV7-9
ASSPRDYNEQF
>TRBJ2-7|TRBV6-5
ASSLDHEQY
>TRBJ2-7|TRBV10-3
AISDTGGVEQY
>TRBJ2-1|TRBV7-2
ASSLGALYNEQF
>TRBJ2-5|TRBV7-2
ASSLDPLGTGAQETQY
>TRBJ2-3|TRBV10-3
ATQGSTDTQY
>TRBJ2-1|TRBV14
ASRSVAGGYEQF
>TRBJ2-1|TRBV28
ASRAGGQSEQF